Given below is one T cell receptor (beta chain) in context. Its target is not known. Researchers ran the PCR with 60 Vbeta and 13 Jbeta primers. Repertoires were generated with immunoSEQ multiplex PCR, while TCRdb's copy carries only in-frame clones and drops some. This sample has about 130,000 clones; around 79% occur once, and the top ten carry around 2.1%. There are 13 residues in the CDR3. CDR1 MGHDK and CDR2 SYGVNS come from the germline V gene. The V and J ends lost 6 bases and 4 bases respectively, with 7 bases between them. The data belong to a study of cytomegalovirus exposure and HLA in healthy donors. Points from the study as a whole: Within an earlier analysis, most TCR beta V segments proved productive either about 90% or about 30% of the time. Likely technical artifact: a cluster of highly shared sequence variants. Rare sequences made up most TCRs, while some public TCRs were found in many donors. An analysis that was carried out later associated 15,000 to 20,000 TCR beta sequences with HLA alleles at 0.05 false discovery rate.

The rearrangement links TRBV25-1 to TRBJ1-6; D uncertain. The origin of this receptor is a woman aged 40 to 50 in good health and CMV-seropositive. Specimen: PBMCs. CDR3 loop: CASRGEYNSPLHF. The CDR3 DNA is TGTGCCAGCAGAGGAGAATATAATTCACCCCTCCACTTT.